One sample yielded the 5 T cell receptor beta chains listed below, sequenced in a study of shared clonotypes between healthy human individuals. Assay: immunoSEQ multiplex PCR; the TCRdb copy retains only in-frame clones and omits some. The data hold about 2.1 million clones, with roughly 91% observed a single time. CD45RO-negative, CCR7-positively selected cells formed the naive CD8 fraction, excluding terminally differentiated effector memory CD45RA+ cells. Sequenced input: naive CD8+ T cells from PBMCs. The receptor source for this set is a young man in good health. Some clones in this sample may be carry-over from other donors' samples.

This rearrangement joins TRBV10-3 to TRBJ2-7, with a tentative D call TRBD2 (6 bases). Deletions cut 7 bases from V and 2 bases from J, with 15 bases between. The germline CDR1 and CDR2 sequences are ENHRY and SYGVKD. The CDR3 is 14 residues long. This chain's CDR3 is CAINTGTPTYEQYF. The CDR3 region has the DNA TGTGCCATCAACACCGGGACTCCTACCTACGAGCAGTACTTC.

The chain recombines TRBV27 with TRBJ2-3, with TRBD2 matching over 10 bases. The CDR3 spans 16 residues. Germline V gene sequence: CDR1 MNHEY, CDR2 SMNVEV (reference sequence). J gave up 5 bases and V 2 bases, and 7 bases lay outside the gene matches. CDR3 in amino acids: CASSLGAGGARDTQYF. CDR3 DNA: TGTGCCAGCAGTTTAGGAGCGGGAGGGGCCAGAGATACGCAGTATTTT.

The rearrangement links TRBV19 to TRBJ1-1, with D possibly being TRBD1 (5 bases). Per germline, CDR1 LNHDA and CDR2 SQIVND (reference sequence). This CDR3 is built from 13 residues. V lost 5 bases to trimming and J lost 0 bases, with 7 bases between them. CDR3 DNA: TGTGCCAGTAGTGGGGACGTGAACACTGAAGCTTTCTTT. As protein: CASSGDVNTEAFF.

The V call is TRBV19, the J call TRBJ2-1; D gene unclear. This CDR3 spans 13 amino acids. Germline V lookup: CDR1 LNHDA, CDR2 SQIVND (reference sequence). The V end was cut by 2 bases, the J end by 8 bases, with 10 bases between. The CDR3 region is CASSIRADYEQFF. The CDR3 region has the DNA TGTGCCAGTAGTATACGGGCCGATTATGAGCAGTTCTTC.

The chain has TRBV5-8 and TRBJ2-3; TRBD1 agrees at 7 bases. This CDR3 contains 15 residues. CDR1 and CDR2 from the germline V gene are SGHTS and YDEGEE. V gave up 3 bases and J gave up 2 bases; unmatched junction bases: 6. CDR3 sequence: CASSSQGRYTDTQYF. DNA of the CDR3: TGTGCCAGCAGCTCACAGGGGCGGTACACAGATACGCAGTATTTT.